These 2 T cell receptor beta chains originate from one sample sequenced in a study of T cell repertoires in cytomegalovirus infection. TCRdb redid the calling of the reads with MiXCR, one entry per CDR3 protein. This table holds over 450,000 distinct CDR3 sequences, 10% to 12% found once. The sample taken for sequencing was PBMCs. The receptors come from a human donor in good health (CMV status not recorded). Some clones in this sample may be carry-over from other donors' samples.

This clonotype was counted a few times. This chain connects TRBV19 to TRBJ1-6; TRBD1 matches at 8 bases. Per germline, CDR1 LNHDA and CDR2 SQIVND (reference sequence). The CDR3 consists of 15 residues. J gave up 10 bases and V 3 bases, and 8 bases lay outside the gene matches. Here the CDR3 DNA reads TGTGCCAGTAGTATCCAGACAGGGGCAGGATCACCCCTCCACTTT. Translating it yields CASSIQTGAGSPLHF.

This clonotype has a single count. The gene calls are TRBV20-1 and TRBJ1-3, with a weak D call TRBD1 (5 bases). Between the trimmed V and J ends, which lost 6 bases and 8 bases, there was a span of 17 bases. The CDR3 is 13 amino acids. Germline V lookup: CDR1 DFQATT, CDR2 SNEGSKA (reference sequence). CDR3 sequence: CSAQKEGLDTIYF. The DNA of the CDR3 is TGCAGTGCCCAAAAAGAGGGGCTTGACACCATATATTTT.